The 23 T cell receptor beta chains reported below all come from one sample, sequenced in a study of blood T cell repertoires in COVID-19. The assay was immunoSEQ multiplex PCR, and TCRdb's table has in-frame clones only and misses some. The sample lists about 190,000 clones; roughly 78% were seen once. Sequenced input: peripheral blood. The receptors originated from a woman older than 75 with active or convalescent COVID-19.

The V call is TRBV4-3, the J call TRBJ2-7, with 8 bases lining up with TRBD1. The CDR3 has 17 amino acids. The germline V gene encodes CDR1 LGHNA and CDR2 YSLEER. V lost 2 bases, J lost 1 base, and 10 bases stayed unmatched. CDR3 DNA: TGCGCCAGCAGCCAAACCCTAGGACAGGGATCGTCCTACGAGCAGTACTTC. Protein: CASSQTLGQGSSYEQYF.

The chain employs TRBV7-9 and TRBJ2-5; TRBD2 matches at 12 bases. This CDR3 region has 17 residues. The germline gives CDR1 SEHNR, CDR2 FQNEAQ (reference sequence). The V and J ends lost 5 bases and 5 bases, in that order; junction bases with no gene match: 12. The CDR3 nucleotides read TGTGCCAGCAGCCCAACCCAACTAGCGGGGGGTTTTGAGACCCAGTACTTC. Its translation: CASSPTQLAGGFETQYF.

This clone turned up a few times. The chain employs TRBV25-1 and TRBJ1-1; 8 nucleotides agree with TRBD1. Germline trimming cut 5 bases from V and 0 bases from J; bases unmatched to any gene: 5. The CDR3 has 15 amino acids. The V gene's germline CDR1 is MGHDK and CDR2 SYGVNS. The CDR3 nucleotides are TGTGCCAGCAGTCAGACGGGACAGGTGAACACTGAAGCTTTCTTT. Translation gives CASSQTGQVNTEAFF.

The CDR3 region is CASSPRRGQETQYF. The CDR3 DNA is TGTGCCAGCAGTCCTCGGCGGGGGCAAGAGACCCAGTACTTC. The chain joins TRBV27 to TRBJ2-5, with 7 nucleotides matching TRBD2. CDR1 and CDR2 from the germline V gene are MNHEY and SMNVEV (reference sequence). V shed 5 bases, J shed 2 bases, and the junction held 5 bases outside the gene matches. The CDR3 is 14 amino acids.

The chain employs TRBV3-1 (or the pseudogene TRBV3-2) and TRBJ1-1; a possible D gene is TRBD1 (5 bases). This CDR3 spans 14 amino acids. CDR1 is LGHDT and CDR2 is YNNKEL in the germline V gene (reference sequence). With 4 bases removed from V and 2 bases from J, the gap between germline ends came to 11 bases. As DNA, the CDR3 is TGTGCCAGCAGCCCCCCAAGGGGTAACACTGAAGCTTTCTTT. Amino acid sequence: CASSPPRGNTEAFF.

Worth noting for this clone: Its ends do not fully match the called genes, so a read error is possible. J is TRBJ1-2 and V is TRBV5-1; 7 nucleotides align to TRBD1. Germline CDR1 and CDR2: SGHRS and YFSETQ. CDR3 length equals 15 residues. The CDR3 DNA is TGCGCCAGCAGCTTAAGACAGGGAGATGACTATAGCTACACCTTC. Encoded protein: CASSLRQGDDYSYTF. The variable domain in full, completed from reference TRBV5-1 and TRBJ1-2, reads KAGVTQTPRYLIKTRGQQVTLSCSPISGHRSVSWYQQTPGQGLQFLFEYFSETQRNKGNFPGRFSGRQFSNSRSEMNVSTLELGDSALYLCASSLRQGDDYSYTFGSGTRLTVV.

V usage is TRBV5-1 and J usage is TRBJ2-5; D ambiguous. Trimming shortened V by 0 bases and J by 2 bases, and 5 bases separated the two germline ends. In germline, CDR1 is SGHRS, CDR2 YFSETQ. This CDR3 has 13 residues. CDR3 sequence reads: CASSLVRQETQYF. The CDR3 DNA follows: TGCGCCAGCAGCTTGGTGCGGCAAGAGACCCAGTACTTC.

The chain links TRBV12-3 or TRBV12-4 to TRBJ2-2, with D perhaps TRBD2 (5 bases). The CDR3 extends over 12 amino acids. V gave up 3 bases and J gave up 7 bases, with 6 bases separating them. In DNA form, the CDR3 reads TGTGCCAGCAGTTTCGGGGTCGGGGAGCTGTTTTTT. Protein sequence: CASSFGVGELFF.

V gene TRBV7-3 combines with J gene TRBJ2-3, with D possibly matching TRBD1 (5 bases). Per the germline V gene, CDR1 is SGHTA and CDR2 is FQGTGA. The CDR3 is 15 residues long. Trimming pared 7 bases from V and 2 bases from J, leaving 16 bases between. CDR3 DNA sequence: TGTGCCAGCATCTTCGGTGGCAGGGACACAGATACGCAGTATTTT. Protein sequence: CASIFGGRDTDTQYF.

The chain links TRBV7-2 to TRBJ2-1; TRBD2 agrees at 12 bases. Germline V gene sequence: CDR1 SGHTA, CDR2 FQGNSA. The CDR3 loop spans 17 amino acids. Germline trimming cut 2 bases from V and 6 bases from J; bases unmatched to any gene: 8. CDR3 amino acids: CASSLSSGGAYGNEQFF. The CDR3 DNA sequence: TGTGCCAGCAGCTTATCTAGCGGGGGGGCCTATGGCAATGAGCAGTTCTTC.

V usage is TRBV28 and J usage is TRBJ2-3; D not resolved. The CDR3 covers 14 residues. Trimming removed 5 bases from V and 2 bases from J, with 11 bases in between. In germline, CDR1 is MDHEN, CDR2 SYDVKM. The CDR3 sequence: CASSPGGFTDTQYF. DNA of the CDR3: TGTGCCAGCAGTCCCGGCGGCTTCACAGATACGCAGTATTTT.

J is TRBJ2-3 and V is TRBV14, with TRBD1 matching over 7 bases. The V segment lost 9 bases and the J segment 7 bases; nucleotides outside the gene matches: 7. The CDR3 has 12 residues. Germline assignment: CDR1 SGHDN and CDR2 FVKESK. The CDR3 loop reads CASKGAGNTQYF. The CDR3 DNA reads TGTGCCAGTAAGGGGGCTGGAAATACGCAGTATTTT.

V gene TRBV29-1 combines with J gene TRBJ2-1; D gene unclear. This CDR3 has 11 residues. Germline CDR1 and CDR2: SQVTM and ANQGSEA. V dropped 2 bases and J dropped 5 bases, with 4 bases sitting between them. The CDR3 DNA reads TGCAGCGTTGAAATCAACAATGAGCAGTTCTTC. It translates to CSVEINNEQFF.

The rearrangement uses TRBV6-5 and TRBJ1-6; D is uncertain. This CDR3 contains 12 residues. V was cut by 5 bases and J by 13 bases, with 12 bases left in between. The germline V gene encodes CDR1 MNHEY and CDR2 SVGAGI. As DNA, the CDR3 is TGTGCCAGCAGTCTTACCGGACTTCCCCTCCACTTT. This encodes CASSLTGLPLHF.

This clone was detected only once. This chain joins TRBV7-2 and TRBJ2-1, with 10 bases that match TRBD2. Germline CDR1 SGHTA, CDR2 FQGNSA. The CDR3 is 15 residues long. V trimming: 2 bases; J trimming: 9 bases; junction bases outside the gene matches: 7. The CDR3 reads CASSLSLAGAVEQFF. In DNA form, the CDR3 reads TGTGCCAGCAGCTTAAGCCTAGCGGGGGCGGTTGAGCAGTTCTTC.

The rearrangement joins TRBV9 to TRBJ2-3; 7 bases fit TRBD2. J gave up 5 bases and V 7 bases, and 4 bases lay outside the gene matches. Germline-derived CDR1 and CDR2 are SGDLS and YYNGEE. The CDR3 sequence is 12 residues long. For the CDR3, the DNA is TGTGCCAGCGGGGGGGATGGAGATACGCAGTATTTT. Translating gives CASGGDGDTQYF.

The chain has TRBV5-1 and TRBJ1-6, with D perhaps TRBD1 (5 bases). Deletions cut 3 bases from V and 6 bases from J, with 10 bases between. This CDR3 contains 14 residues. Germline-derived CDR1 and CDR2 are SGHRS and YFSETQ. The chain's CDR3 is CASSSGVSNSPLHF. CDR3 DNA sequence: TGCGCCAGCAGCTCGGGGGTTAGTAATTCACCCCTCCACTTT.

The chain recombines TRBV10-3 with TRBJ1-1, with TRBD1 matching 9 bases. Germline assignment: CDR1 ENHRY and CDR2 SYGVKD. This CDR3 is built from 14 residues. Trimming cost V 5 bases and J 2 bases; bases outside gene matches: 3. The CDR3 is CAISSDRGNTEAFF. As DNA, the CDR3 is TGTGCCATCAGTTCGGACAGGGGTAACACTGAAGCTTTCTTT.

The V and J genes are TRBV7-8 and TRBJ1-5, with D unclear. The germline V gene encodes CDR1 SGHVS and CDR2 FQNEAQ. This CDR3 spans 13 amino acids. V dropped 0 bases and J dropped 4 bases, with 4 bases sitting between them. Written as DNA, the CDR3 is TGTGCCAGCAGCTTAGCCCGTAATCAGCCCCAGCATTTT. It specifies CASSLARNQPQHF. Combining the CDR3 with reference TRBV7-8 and TRBJ1-5 gives the whole variable domain GAGVSQSPRYKVAKRGQDVALRCDPISGHVSLFWYQQALGQGPEFLTYFQNEAQLDKSGLPSDRFFAERPEGSVSTLKIQRTQQEDSAVYLCASSLARNQPQHFGDGTRLSIL.

V is TRBV7-2 and J is TRBJ2-2; 9 bases fit TRBD1. This CDR3 has 15 amino acids. V was clipped by 5 bases and J by 3 bases; unmatched bases: 4. Germline V CDR1 and CDR2: SGHTA, FQGNSA. The CDR3 loop reads CASSQRDRDTGELFF. CDR3 nucleotides: TGTGCCAGCAGCCAACGGGACAGGGACACCGGGGAGCTGTTTTTT.

The rearrangement joins TRBV28 to TRBJ2-7; the D is unclear. V lost 5 bases to trimming and J lost 1 base, with 9 bases between them. Germline V gene data show CDR1 as MDHEN and CDR2 as SYDVKM. The CDR3 extends over 13 amino acids. This CDR3 reads CASSTIPSYEQYF. The CDR3 DNA is TGTGCCAGCAGTACAATCCCGTCCTACGAGCAGTACTTC.

J is TRBJ1-1 and V is TRBV9; D possibly corresponds to TRBD1 (6 bases). Trimming pared 0 bases from V and 10 bases from J, leaving 10 bases between. The CDR3 has 12 residues. Germline lookup yields CDR1 SGDLS and CDR2 YYNGEE. The CDR3 spells CASSVGGGIAFF. In nucleotides, the CDR3 is TGTGCCAGCAGCGTAGGAGGGGGTATAGCTTTCTTT.

The chain joins TRBV4-1 to TRBJ1-1; the match to TRBD1 covers 9 bases. The CDR3 loop spans 16 amino acids. Looked up from germline, CDR1 is MGHRA and CDR2 is YSYEKL. J was trimmed by 3 bases and V by 3 bases; bases with no gene match: 8. The CDR3 DNA reads as TGCGCCAGCAGCCACCCGGGGGACAGGGTGGACACTGAAGCTTTCTTT. As protein: CASSHPGDRVDTEAFF.